This entry features one T cell receptor beta chain sequence. Repertoires were generated with immunoSEQ multiplex PCR, while TCRdb's copy carries only in-frame clones and drops some. There are some 65,000 clones in the sample; around 80% occur only once, and over 0.4% lies in the top ten. V lost 2 bases and J lost 2; bases outside the gene matches: 7. The CDR3 extends over 17 amino acids. The germline V gene has CDR1 SGHTA and CDR2 FQGNSA. The entry originates in a study of memory CD4+ T cells and cytomegalovirus serostatus. The sort gate was single viable CD3+CD4+CD8-CD45RO+ cells for memory CD4+ T cells.

The sample comprised memory CD4+ T cells from blood. The receptor was derived from an adult in good health and CMV-seronegative. Some clones in this sample may be carry-over from other donors' samples. The V gene is TRBV7-2, the J gene TRBJ2-1, with 9 bases that match TRBD2. Here the CDR3 DNA reads TGTGCCAGCAGCTTACTCCCTAGCGGGGCTACCTACAATGAGCAGTTCTTC. Translated, it gives CASSLLPSGATYNEQFF.